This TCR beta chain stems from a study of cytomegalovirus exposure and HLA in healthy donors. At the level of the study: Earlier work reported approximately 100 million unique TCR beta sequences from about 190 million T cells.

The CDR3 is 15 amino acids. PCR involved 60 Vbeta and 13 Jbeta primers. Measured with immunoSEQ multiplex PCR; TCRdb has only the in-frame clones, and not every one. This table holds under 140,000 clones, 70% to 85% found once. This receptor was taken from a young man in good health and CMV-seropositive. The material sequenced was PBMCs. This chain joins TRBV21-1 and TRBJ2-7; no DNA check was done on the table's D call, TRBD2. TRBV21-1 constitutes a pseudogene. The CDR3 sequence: CASSKETSGGYEQYF. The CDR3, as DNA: TGTGCCAGCAGCAAAGAGACTAGCGGGGGGTACGAGCAGTACTTC.